This paragraph covers one T cell receptor (beta chain) sequence. The antigen is unknown. CDR3 length: 13 residues. Trimming shortened V by 3 bases and J by 7 bases, and 12 bases separated the two germline ends. From germline, CDR1 is SNHLY and CDR2 FYNNEI. The record originates from a study of cytomegalovirus exposure and HLA in healthy donors. Notes on the study in general: A later analysis linked a missense DCLRE1C variant to TCR beta V- and J-gene trimming.

PCR used 60 Vbeta primers and 13 Jbeta primers. Sequencing was performed with immunoSEQ multiplex PCR; in TCRdb, only in-frame clones are kept and a portion is missing. The table shows 180,000 or so clones, with less than 90% occurring only once. This sequence was found in a young woman in good health and CMV-seronegative. The J gene is TRBJ1-1, the V gene TRBV2, with D maybe TRBD1 (5 bases). Sequencing was done on a sample of PBMCs. Here the CDR3 reads CASSESRGIEAFF. The CDR3 coding sequence is TGTGCCAGCAGTGAGTCAAGGGGTATTGAAGCTTTCTTT.